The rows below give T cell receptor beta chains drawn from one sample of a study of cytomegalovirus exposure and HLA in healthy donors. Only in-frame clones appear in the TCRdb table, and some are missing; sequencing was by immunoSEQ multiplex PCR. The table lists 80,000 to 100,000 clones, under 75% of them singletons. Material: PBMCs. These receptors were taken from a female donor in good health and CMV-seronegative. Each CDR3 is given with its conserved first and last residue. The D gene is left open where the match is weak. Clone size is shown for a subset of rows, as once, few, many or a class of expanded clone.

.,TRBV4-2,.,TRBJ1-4,TGTGCCAGCAGCCACGGGGCAGGGGCGATAGGTGAAAAACTGTTTTTT,CASSHGAGAIGEKLFF
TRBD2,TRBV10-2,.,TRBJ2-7,TGCGCCAGCAGCCCGGGGGGAGGGTCCTACGAGCAGTACTTC,CASSPGGGSYEQYF
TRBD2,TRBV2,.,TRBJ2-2,TGTGCCAGCAGTATGGGGGGGATGGCGAACACCGGGGAGCTGTTTTTT,CASSMGGMANTGELFF
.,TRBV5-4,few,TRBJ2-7,TGTGCCAGCAGCTTGGCGCGGTCCTACGAGCAGTACTTC,CASSLARSYEQYF
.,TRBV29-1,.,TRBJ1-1,TGCAGCGCTCCCCAGACAGCGAACACTGAAGCTTTCTTT,CSAPQTANTEAFF
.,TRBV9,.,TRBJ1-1,TGTGCCAGCAGCGTGGCAGGCCGAGATGAAGCTTTCTTT,CASSVAGRDEAFF
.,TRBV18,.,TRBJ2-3,TGTGCCAGCTCACCACCGTCAGGTGCCCGCACAGATACGCAGTATTTT,CASSPPSGARTDTQYF
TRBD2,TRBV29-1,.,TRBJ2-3,TGCAGCGCCCCCGGCGGGAGTGCAGATACGCAGTATTTT,CSAPGGSADTQYF
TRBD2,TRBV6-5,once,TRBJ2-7,TGTGCCAGCAGGCGTACTAGCGGGGGGATTTACGAGCAGTACTTC,CASRRTSGGIYEQYF
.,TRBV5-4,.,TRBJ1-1,TGTGCCAGCAGCATGAGAGGTTCGGGCACTGAAGCTTTCTTT,CASSMRGSGTEAFF
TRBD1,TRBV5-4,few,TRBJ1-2,TGTGCCAGCAGCGTTAGGACAGGGGGCTATGGCTACACCTTC,CASSVRTGGYGYTF
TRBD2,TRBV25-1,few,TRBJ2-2,TGTGCCAGCAGTGAGTCGGGGGGAGCGGAAGCGAACACCGGGGAGCTGTTTTTT,CASSESGGAEANTGELFF
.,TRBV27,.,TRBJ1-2,TGTGCCAGCAGTCCCCGGACAGTCTCCGACTATGGCTACACCTTC,CASSPRTVSDYGYTF
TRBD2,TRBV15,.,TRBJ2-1,TGTGCCACCAGCAGAGATCCCCGGGCGGCGGGAGGCTACAATGAGCAGTTCTTC,CATSRDPRAAGGYNEQFF
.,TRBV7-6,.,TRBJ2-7,TGTGCCAGCAGCTTAGCGCGGCAGGGTTTGGGCGAGCAGTACTTC,CASSLARQGLGEQYF
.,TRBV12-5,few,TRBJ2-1,TGTGCTAGTGGCAAGGGGGAGGGCTCCTACAATGAGCAGTTCTTC,CASGKGEGSYNEQFF
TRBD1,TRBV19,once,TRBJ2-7,TGTGCCAGTAGCCAGGACAGGGGCGGCGAGCAGTACTTC,CASSQDRGGEQYF
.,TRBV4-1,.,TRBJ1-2,TGCGCCAGCAGCCTAGATGGCCAGGAAGGCTACACCTTC,CASSLDGQEGYTF
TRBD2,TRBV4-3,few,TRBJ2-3,TGCGCCAGCAGCCCCCACCCGGGACTAGCGGGGGTCACAGATACGCAGTATTTT,CASSPHPGLAGVTDTQYF
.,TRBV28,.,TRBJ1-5,TGTGCCAGCAGTTTAATTCACAGAGATCATCGAATAGGACCCCAGCATTTT,CASSLIHRDHRIGPQHF
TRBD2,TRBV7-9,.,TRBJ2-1,TGTGCCAGCAGCTCCCGACTAGCTCCATACAATGAGCAGTTCTTC,CASSSRLAPYNEQFF
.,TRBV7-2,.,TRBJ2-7,TGTGCCAGCAGCTTTGTCGGAGGAAACGAGCAGTACTTC,CASSFVGGNEQYF
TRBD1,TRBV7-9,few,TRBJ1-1,TGTGCCAGCAGCTTTTCTACAGGGGGTGAAGCTTTCTTT,CASSFSTGGEAFF
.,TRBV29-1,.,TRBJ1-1,TGCAGCGTTGCTTGGGCGAACACTGAAGCTTCCTTT,CSVAWANTEASF
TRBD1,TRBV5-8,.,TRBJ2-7,TGTGCCAGCAGCTCCCCGCCCGGGACAGGGACCTACGAGCAGTACTTC,CASSSPPGTGTYEQYF
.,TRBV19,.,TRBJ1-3,TGTGCCAGCCCCGGTCCGGAGGGCTCTGGAAACACCATATATTTT,CASPGPEGSGNTIYF
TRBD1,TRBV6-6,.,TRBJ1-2,TGTGCCAGCAGTTACTCGGGGACAGGGGACTATGGCTACACCTTC,CASSYSGTGDYGYTF
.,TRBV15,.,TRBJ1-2,TGTGCCACCAGTGATAGAAGGGGATTCGTTACCACCTCCAACTATGGCTACACCTTC,CATSDRRGFVTTSNYGYTF
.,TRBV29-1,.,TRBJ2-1,TGCAGCGTTGAAGAAGGGGTCGATGAGCAGTTCTTC,CSVEEGVDEQFF
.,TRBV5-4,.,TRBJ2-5,TGTGCCAGCAGCCCTCCACTCAGTCCAGGGACCCAGTACTTC,CASSPPLSPGTQYF
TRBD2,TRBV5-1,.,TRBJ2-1,TGCGCCAGCAGCTCCAGGGTAGGGAGCGGGAGAACCCTGTACAATGAGCAGTTCTTC,CASSSRVGSGRTLYNEQFF
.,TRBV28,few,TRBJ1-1,TGTGCCAGCAGTTTATACAGGGTGGCTCTAGGAGCTTTCTTT,CASSLYRVALGAFF
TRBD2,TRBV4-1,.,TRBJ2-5,TGCGCCAGCAGCCAAGATGGGAGGGCCGGGGAGACCCAGTACTTC,CASSQDGRAGETQYF
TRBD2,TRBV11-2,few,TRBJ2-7,TGTGCCAGCAGCTCGGGACTAGCGGGACCCTACGAGCAGTACTTC,CASSSGLAGPYEQYF
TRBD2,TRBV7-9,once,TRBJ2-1,TGTGCCAGCAGTTTCCTGGCGGGAGGAAGTGAGCAGTTCTTC,CASSFLAGGSEQFF
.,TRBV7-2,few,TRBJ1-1,TGTGCCAGCAGCCAATACGTGGGGGGCACTGAAGCTTTCTTT,CASSQYVGGTEAFF
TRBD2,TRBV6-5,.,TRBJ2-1,TGTGCCAGCAGCTTCCTAGCGGGGGGTGAGCGGTTCTTC,CASSFLAGGERFF
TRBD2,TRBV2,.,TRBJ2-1,TGTGCCAGCCTGGGACTAGCGGGGCCGAGCTCCTACAATGAGCAGTTCTTC,CASLGLAGPSSYNEQFF
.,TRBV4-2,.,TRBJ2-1,TGTGCCAGCAGCCAAGATGGAGAGGCGGGTGAGCAGTTCTTC,CASSQDGEAGEQFF
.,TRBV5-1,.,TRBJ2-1,TGCGCCAGCAGCTTGGCCACCTACAATGAGCAGTTCTTC,CASSLATYNEQFF
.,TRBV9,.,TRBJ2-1,TGTGCCAGCAGCCCCGCGGTAGCCTACAATGAGCAGTTCTTC,CASSPAVAYNEQFF
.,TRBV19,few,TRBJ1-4,TGTGCCAGTAGATCGGGGTCTAATGAAAAACTGTTTTTT,CASRSGSNEKLFF
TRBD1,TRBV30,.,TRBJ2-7,TGTGCCTGCCAAGGACAGGGGTATTTCTACGAGCAGTACTTC,CACQGQGYFYEQYF
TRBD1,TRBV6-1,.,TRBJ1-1,TGTGCCAGCAGTGCCGGAAGAATGGACAGGCGGAACACTGAAGCTTTCTTT,CASSAGRMDRRNTEAFF
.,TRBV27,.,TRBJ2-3,TGTGCCAGCAGTTTATTCGGGACACCCAGCACAGATACGCAGTATTTT,CASSLFGTPSTDTQYF
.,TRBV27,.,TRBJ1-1,TGTGCCAGCAGTAACCTCTGGGAGGGCCTAAACACTGAAGCTTTCTTT,CASSNLWEGLNTEAFF
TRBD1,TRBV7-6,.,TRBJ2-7,TGTGCCAGCAGCCCAAGACAGGGGTCCTACGAGCAGTACTTC,CASSPRQGSYEQYF
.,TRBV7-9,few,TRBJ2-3,TGTGCCAGCAGCCAAAATACGCAGTATTTT,CASSQNTQYF
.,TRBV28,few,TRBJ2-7,TGTGCCAGCAGTTTTGGGCAGCCACTTTCCTCCTACGAGCAGTACTTC,CASSFGQPLSSYEQYF
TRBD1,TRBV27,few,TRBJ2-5,TGTGCCAGCAGTGCCCTTCTAGGGGGCGCGGTCCGGCAGTACTTC,CASSALLGGAVRQYF
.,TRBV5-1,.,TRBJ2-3,TGCGCCAGCAGCTCTTCAGGGGTAGATACGCAGTATTTT,CASSSSGVDTQYF
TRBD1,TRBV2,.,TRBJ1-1,TGTGCCAGCAGTGAAGGGGGGACAGGGTCGGCTGAAGCTTTCTTT,CASSEGGTGSAEAFF
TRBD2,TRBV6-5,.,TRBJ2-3,TGTGCCAGCAGTTACACGGGGACTAGCGGCACAGATACGCAGTATTTT,CASSYTGTSGTDTQYF
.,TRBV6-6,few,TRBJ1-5,TGTGCCAGCCGTTTAGTGACAAACAATCAGCCCCAGCATTTT,CASRLVTNNQPQHF
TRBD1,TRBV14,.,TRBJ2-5,TGTGCCAGCAGCTTTTGGACAGGGGGCCAAGAGACCCAGTACTTC,CASSFWTGGQETQYF
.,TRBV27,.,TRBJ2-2,TGTGCCAGCAGTTTCTTGGACAGCGCGAACACCGGGGAGCTGTTTTTT,CASSFLDSANTGELFF
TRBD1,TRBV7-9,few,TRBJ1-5,TGTGCCAGCAGCTTAACAGGGGGGGATCAGCCCCAGCATTTT,CASSLTGGDQPQHF
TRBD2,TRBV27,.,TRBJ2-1,TGTGCCAGCAGTCCCCTCGGGCTAGCGGGAGAGTACAATGAGCAGTTCTTC,CASSPLGLAGEYNEQFF
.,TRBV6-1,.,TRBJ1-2,TGTGCCAGCTGTATAACTGGAGGGCAGTTCTATGGCTACACCTTC,CASCITGGQFYGYTF
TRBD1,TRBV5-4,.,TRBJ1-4,TGTGCCAGCAGCGTGGGACAGACGTGGGAAAAACTGTTTTTT,CASSVGQTWEKLFF